This TCR beta chain came from a study of beta chain features in type 1 diabetes. There are 12 residues in the CDR3. Notes on the study in general: There was a moderate but significant shortening of TCRB CDR3s in all four CD4+ subsets of Type 1 diabetes patients.

This clone has only one observation. No antigen is known for it. Of the isolated RNA, all was reverse transcribed, and so the sequenced material was expressed TCRB transcripts. Sequencing used immunoSEQ multiplex PCR; TCRdb keeps in-frame clones, though not all of them. The repertoire holds approximately 70,000 clones, with 49% as singletons. The sequence derives from a man aged 25-45 years with type 1 diabetes. The rearrangement uses TRBV21-1 and TRBJ2-2; TRBD2 is the table's D call, not checked against the DNA. TRBV21-1 is flagged as a pseudogene. The sequenced sample consisted of central memory CD4+ T cells from blood. This CDR3 reads CASSKSGGELFF. CDR3 in DNA: TGTGCCAGCAGCAAGAGCGGAGGGGAGCTGTTTTTT.